This TCR beta chain was profiled in a study of T cell repertoires in cytomegalovirus infection. As for the study in general: A matching HLA type, together with CMV infection, was signaled by public TCR beta signatures.

A single record per CDR3 protein comes from TCRdb applying MiXCR to the reads. The sample has some 800,000 distinct CDR3 sequences; over 25% are singletons. The CDR3 is 15 amino acids. V shed 5 bases and J 3 bases; nucleotides not matched to a gene: 4. On this clonotype: Its antigen remains unidentified.

This sample comprised cultured CD8+ T cells from PBMCs, obtained from culture after CMV antigen stimulation. This receptor was obtained from a human donor in good health (CMV status not recorded). Some clones in this sample may be carry-over from other donors' samples. The chain is built from TRBV12-3 or TRBV12-4 and TRBJ1-5; 10 bases are a match to TRBD1. The CDR3 DNA follows: TGTGCCAGCAGTCGGACAGGGGGTACCAATCAGCCCCAGCATTTT. Translation gives CASSRTGGTNQPQHF.